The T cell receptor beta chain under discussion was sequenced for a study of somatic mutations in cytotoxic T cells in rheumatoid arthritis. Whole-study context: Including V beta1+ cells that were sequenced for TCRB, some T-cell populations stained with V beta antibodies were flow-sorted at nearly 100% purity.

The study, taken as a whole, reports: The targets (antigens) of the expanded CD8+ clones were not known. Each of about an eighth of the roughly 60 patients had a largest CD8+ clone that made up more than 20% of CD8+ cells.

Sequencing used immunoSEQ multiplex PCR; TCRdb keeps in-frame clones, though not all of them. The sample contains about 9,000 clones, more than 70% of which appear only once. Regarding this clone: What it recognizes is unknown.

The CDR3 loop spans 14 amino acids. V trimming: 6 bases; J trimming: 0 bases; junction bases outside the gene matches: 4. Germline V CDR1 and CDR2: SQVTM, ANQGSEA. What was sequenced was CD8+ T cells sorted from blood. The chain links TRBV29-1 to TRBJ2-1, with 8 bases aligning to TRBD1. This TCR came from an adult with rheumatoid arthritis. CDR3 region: CSVGQVSSYNEQFF. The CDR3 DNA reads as TGCAGCGTGGGACAGGTTAGCTCCTACAATGAGCAGTTCTTC.